Included here is one T cell receptor (beta chain) sequence, with context. Its antigen is unknown. The CDR3 runs to 13 residues. Germline assignment: CDR1 MNHEY and CDR2 SVGAGI. V gave up 4 bases and J gave up 6 bases, with 9 bases separating them. One entry per CDR3 protein, called by TCRdb with MiXCR from the 5' RACE reads. The sample has under 110,000 distinct CDR3 sequences, 15% to 20% seen once. The record originates from a study of T-cell memory formation after mild COVID-19. General study points: Memory from before infection featured some responding clones, which suggests cross-reactive memory joined.

Specimen: PBMCs or a T cell subset sorted from them (not recorded which). V gene TRBV6-5 combines with J gene TRBJ2-2; the D is unclear. The clonotype comes from an adult woman who had mild COVID-19 (a few samples of this study predate the infection). Cell type and time point are not known. The CDR3 DNA follows: TGTGCCAGCAGTTCGTCTTCGCCCGGGGAGCTGTTTTTT. Amino acid sequence: CASSSSSPGELFF.